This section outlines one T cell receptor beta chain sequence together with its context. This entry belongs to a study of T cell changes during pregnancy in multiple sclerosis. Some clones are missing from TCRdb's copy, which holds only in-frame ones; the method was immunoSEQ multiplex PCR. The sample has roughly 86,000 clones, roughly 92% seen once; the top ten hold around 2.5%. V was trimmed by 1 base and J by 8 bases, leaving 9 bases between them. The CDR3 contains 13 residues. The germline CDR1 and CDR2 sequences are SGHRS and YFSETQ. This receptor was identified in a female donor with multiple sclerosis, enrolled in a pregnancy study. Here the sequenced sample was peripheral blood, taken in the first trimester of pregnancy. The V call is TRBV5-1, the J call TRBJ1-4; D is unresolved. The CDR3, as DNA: TGCGCCAGCAGCTTGCAGAGGGCGGAAAAACTGTTTTTT. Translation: CASSLQRAEKLFF.